This is a list of T cell receptor beta chains from one sample in a study of cytotoxic CD8 clonotypes in ibrutinib-treated CLL. Using immunoSEQ multiplex PCR, the repertoire was profiled, and TCRdb retains in-frame clones only, with some absent. This sample has some 63,000 clones, with about nine tenths found just once. The material sequenced was PBMCs, taken after 12 months of ibrutinib treatment. The origin of the receptors is a human donor with chronic lymphocytic leukemia. The conserved cysteine and the conserved F or W are not part of the CDR3 here. Clone sizes are given selectively: once, few, many, or a class where the clone is expanded.

v_gene: TRBV28
abundance: .
j_gene: TRBJ2-5
CDR3aa: ASSLSGLAGGETQY

v_gene: TRBV18
abundance: .
j_gene: TRBJ2-3
CDR3aa: ASSSGLAASTDTQY

v_gene: TRBV7-9
abundance: .
j_gene: TRBJ1-2
CDR3aa: ASSVFGPYGYT

v_gene: TRBV5-5
abundance: .
j_gene: TRBJ1-5
CDR3aa: ASSSQFPGDSNQPQH

v_gene: TRBV5-8
abundance: .
j_gene: TRBJ1-2
CDR3aa: ASSPGGFGQGARGYT

v_gene: TRBV5-1
abundance: .
j_gene: TRBJ2-7
CDR3aa: ASRTQPGYEQY

v_gene: TRBV19
abundance: .
j_gene: TRBJ2-2
CDR3aa: ASSILAGLNFGELF

v_gene: TRBV30
abundance: .
j_gene: TRBJ1-5
CDR3aa: AWAPDREDQPQH

v_gene: TRBV2
abundance: .
j_gene: TRBJ1-1
CDR3aa: ASGSDRGLGAEAF

v_gene: TRBV11-2
abundance: .
j_gene: TRBJ2-1
CDR3aa: ASSLVASGSLVGEQF

v_gene: TRBV4-2
abundance: .
j_gene: TRBJ2-1
CDR3aa: ASSQDSLAGGDEQF

v_gene: TRBV5-1
abundance: .
j_gene: TRBJ1-1
CDR3aa: ASSGSSLSNTEAF

v_gene: TRBV5-4
abundance: .
j_gene: TRBJ2-7
CDR3aa: ASSPGLAGGPPDEQY

v_gene: TRBV5-6
abundance: .
j_gene: TRBJ1-3
CDR3aa: ASSLVPGHFSGNTIY

v_gene: TRBV27
abundance: .
j_gene: TRBJ1-5
CDR3aa: ASSPRSNQPQH

v_gene: TRBV2
abundance: .
j_gene: TRBJ1-3
CDR3aa: ASSEQGQFSGNTIY

v_gene: TRBV18
abundance: .
j_gene: TRBJ2-5
CDR3aa: ASSRQQGWETQY

v_gene: TRBV12-5
abundance: .
j_gene: TRBJ2-7
CDR3aa: ASGLDRGYEQY

v_gene: TRBV28
abundance: .
j_gene: TRBJ2-7
CDR3aa: ASSETGTGSEQY

v_gene: TRBV6-1
abundance: few
j_gene: TRBJ1-2
CDR3aa: ASSEGANYGYT

v_gene: TRBV4-2
abundance: .
j_gene: TRBJ1-2
CDR3aa: ASSPPVGKWNNGYT

v_gene: TRBV5-1
abundance: .
j_gene: TRBJ2-3
CDR3aa: ASSTEGSTDTQY

v_gene: TRBV28
abundance: .
j_gene: .
CDR3aa: ASKASGRAYEQY

v_gene: TRBV7-9
abundance: .
j_gene: TRBJ1-5
CDR3aa: ASSQGQINQPQH

v_gene: TRBV7-3
abundance: .
j_gene: TRBJ1-5
CDR3aa: ASSSDTDQPQH

v_gene: TRBV29-1
abundance: .
j_gene: TRBJ1-2
CDR3aa: SVDPGQGRNGYT

v_gene: TRBV18
abundance: .
j_gene: TRBJ2-1
CDR3aa: ASSPVGGPEF

v_gene: TRBV7-6
abundance: .
j_gene: TRBJ2-1
CDR3aa: ASSGGTGIDEQF

v_gene: TRBV29-1
abundance: .
j_gene: TRBJ2-1
CDR3aa: SVVPGQLYNEQF

v_gene: TRBV4-1
abundance: .
j_gene: TRBJ2-3
CDR3aa: ASSQGGLATAYTDTQY

v_gene: TRBV11-3
abundance: .
j_gene: TRBJ2-1
CDR3aa: ASSLAWEQF

v_gene: TRBV19
abundance: .
j_gene: TRBJ1-5
CDR3aa: ASSRPGQAPNQPQH

v_gene: TRBV19
abundance: .
j_gene: TRBJ2-4
CDR3aa: ASSNRGGIQY

v_gene: TRBV28
abundance: .
j_gene: TRBJ1-1
CDR3aa: ASSLPVWNTEAF

v_gene: TRBV5-6
abundance: .
j_gene: TRBJ1-1
CDR3aa: ASSLPTGNTEAF

v_gene: TRBV11-3
abundance: .
j_gene: TRBJ1-4
CDR3aa: ASSLRGLTNEKLF

v_gene: TRBV6-6
abundance: .
j_gene: TRBJ1-2
CDR3aa: ASGAHIGGYT

v_gene: TRBV11-2
abundance: once
j_gene: TRBJ1-1
CDR3aa: ASSFGGANTEAF

v_gene: TRBV6-5
abundance: .
j_gene: TRBJ2-1
CDR3aa: ASRHGGNGNEQF

v_gene: TRBV15
abundance: .
j_gene: TRBJ2-2
CDR3aa: ATSRGVDSPTGELF

v_gene: TRBV4-1
abundance: .
j_gene: TRBJ2-7
CDR3aa: ASSQEWLDFYEQY

v_gene: TRBV5-1
abundance: .
j_gene: TRBJ1-2
CDR3aa: ASSLDRGLDYGYT